This T cell receptor beta chain came from a study of early T cells in non-severe SARS-CoV-2 infection. Study-wide context: The study sequenced bulk RNA from unsorted whole blood, with chains unpaired. Study findings and constraints: There was a bias toward anti-spike CD8 responses in VDJdb matching, which missed private and CD4 specificities.

The J segment lost 3 bases and the V segment lost 5 bases, leaving 8 bases of the junction unmatched. This CDR3 spans 16 amino acids. The germline gives CDR1 SGHDN, CDR2 FVKESK. Unique molecular identifiers were added to individual cDNA molecules. MiXCR was run by TCRdb on the 5' RACE reads, yielding one entry per CDR3 protein. The sample lists fewer than 110,000 distinct CDR3 sequences, around 10% occurring once. This clonotype has at least ten counts. Antigen: not known. The TCR was taken from an adult who was a healthcare worker with PCR-confirmed SARS-CoV-2 infection or an uninfected control (not recorded which). Sequenced input: whole blood. V and J are TRBV14 and TRBJ2-1, with 9 bases identical to TRBD2. The CDR3 nucleotides read TGTGCCAGCAGCAATAGGAGGACTAGCGACTACAATGAGCAGTTCTTC. Amino acid sequence: CASSNRRTSDYNEQFF.